This passage covers 19 T cell receptor beta chains from one sample sequenced in a study of early T cells in non-severe SARS-CoV-2 infection (dated by TCRdb to the early 2020s). The receptor library was made with 5' RACE. These reads were obtained on a NextSeq 500. Through fastp at Q25 and MiXCR, TCRdb rebuilt clones from the public reads, retaining in-frame beta chains. Rows are unified per CDR3 protein, each entry keeping the most common DNA and genes. The sample includes about 30,000 distinct CDR3 sequences, with 5.2% observed a single time. Together, the top ten hold roughly 3.6% of the sample. The material sequenced was whole blood. Source of these receptors: an adult who was a healthcare worker with PCR-confirmed SARS-CoV-2 infection or an uninfected control (not recorded which).

At least ten counts were recorded for this clonotype. The genes are TRBV27 and TRBJ2-3, with D tentatively TRBD1 (6 bases). V was clipped by 6 bases and J by 7 bases, with 20 bases between them. The CDR3 consists of 15 residues. The germline V gene has CDR1 MNHEY and CDR2 SMNVEV (reference sequence). This CDR3 reads CASSPSVGALNTQYF. The CDR3, as DNA: TGTGCCAGCAGCCCCTCTGTGGGGGCATTAAATACGCAGTATTTT.

The table lists this clonotype with a few counts. This rearrangement joins TRBV14 to TRBJ1-1, with 7 nucleotides matching TRBD1. The germline V gene encodes CDR1 SGHDN and CDR2 FVKESK. Losses at the gene ends were 1 base for V and 12 bases for J; bases not matched to a gene: 5. This CDR3 is 12 amino acids long. The CDR3 nucleotides read TGTGCCAGCAGCCAAGTGGACAGGAAGACTTTCTTT. It codes for CASSQVDRKTFF.

In this sample, this clonotype turned up many times. J is TRBJ2-3 and V is TRBV7-2; 12 bases are shared with TRBD2. V was pared by 5 bases and J by 5 bases, with 2 bases of the junction left unmatched. In germline, CDR1 is SGHTA, CDR2 FQGNSA. The CDR3 extends over 14 amino acids. The CDR3, as DNA: TGTGCCAGCAGCCCGGGACTAGCGGGAGATACGCAGTATTTT. Translation gives CASSPGLAGDTQYF.

The sample holds many counts of this clonotype. V gene TRBV14 combines with J gene TRBJ2-1; D may be TRBD1 or TRBD2 (5 bases each). Germline CDR1 SGHDN, CDR2 FVKESK. This CDR3 comprises 15 residues. Trimming pared 3 bases from V and 0 bases from J, leaving 9 bases between. The CDR3 region has the DNA TGTGCCAGCAGCCAGGGGACGAGCTCCTACAATGAGCAGTTCTTC. Amino acids: CASSQGTSSYNEQFF.

The table lists this clonotype with a few counts. The J gene is TRBJ2-7, the V gene TRBV7-9; no definite D call. Deletions cut 5 bases from V and 0 bases from J, with 11 bases between. Germline V gives CDR1 SEHNR, CDR2 FQNEAQ (reference sequence). This CDR3 is 14 amino acids long. The CDR3, as DNA: TGTGCCAGCAGCAAGACCCGAGACTCCTACGAGCAGTACTTC. Translated: CASSKTRDSYEQYF.

This clonotype has a count of ten or more. This chain links TRBV28 with TRBJ1-1; D gene unclear. The length of the CDR3 is 13 residues. Germline CDR1 is MDHEN and CDR2 is SYDVKM. Trimming stripped 2 bases from V and 3 bases from J, with 7 bases between. The CDR3 sequence is CASSLGRYTEAFF. The CDR3 DNA reads as TGTGCCAGCAGTTTAGGGCGGTACACTGAAGCTTTCTTT.

This clonotype was seen a few times. This chain uses TRBV12-3 or TRBV12-4 with TRBJ2-3; 10 bases fit TRBD2. There are 17 residues in the CDR3. V shed 3 bases, J shed 1 base, and the junction held 7 bases outside the gene matches. CDR3 loop: CASSLGSGRAGTDTQYF. The CDR3 DNA sequence: TGTGCCAGCAGTTTGGGGAGCGGGAGGGCTGGCACAGATACGCAGTATTTT.

This clonotype was picked up many times. The V and J genes are TRBV18 and TRBJ1-2, with 8 nucleotides matching TRBD1. Germline V gives CDR1 KGHSH, CDR2 LQKENI. The CDR3 is made up of 15 amino acids. With V trimmed by 3 bases and J by 2 bases, 5 bases remained unmatched. The CDR3 loop reads CASSPMTGDNYGYTF. The CDR3, as DNA: TGTGCCAGCTCACCCATGACAGGGGACAACTATGGCTACACCTTC.

This clonotype turned up a few times. V usage is TRBV2 and J usage is TRBJ2-5; perhaps D is TRBD1 or TRBD2 (5 bases each). Germline assignment: CDR1 SNHLY and CDR2 FYNNEI. Trimming took 6 bases from V and 5 from J, leaving 13 bases between them. The CDR3 covers 13 residues. The CDR3 nucleotides read TGTGCCAGCAGGGGACGCCCTCGGGAGACCCAGTACTTC. Its protein is CASRGRPRETQYF. Full variable domain (outside the CDR3, taken from reference TRBV2 and TRBJ2-5): EPEVTQTPSHQVTQMGQEVILRCVPISNHLYFYWYRQILGQKVEFLVSFYNNEISEKSEIFDDQFSVERPDGSNFTLKIRSTKLEDSAMYFCASRGRPRETQYFGPGTRLLVL.

The chain's CDR3 is CATSDLDRDGANVLTF. CDR3 coding DNA: TGTGCCACCAGTGATTTAGACAGGGATGGGGCCAACGTCCTGACTTTC. V gene TRBV24-1 combines with J gene TRBJ2-6, with TRBD1 matching 7 bases. CDR3 length: 16 amino acids. Trimming cost V 1 base and J 3 bases; bases outside gene matches: 2. CDR1 and CDR2 from the germline V gene are KGHDR and SFDVKD.

This clonotype showed up many times. The chain employs TRBV28 and TRBJ1-2, with D possibly matching TRBD1 (5 bases). There are 15 residues in the CDR3. Germline V CDR1 and CDR2: MDHEN, SYDVKM. V dropped 3 bases and J dropped 3 bases, with 14 bases sitting between them. In nucleotides, the CDR3 is TGTGCCAGCAGTTTTGCGGGGCGGGCGGACTATGGCTACACCTTC. Encoded protein: CASSFAGRADYGYTF.

Many counts were recorded for this clonotype. The CDR3 loop reads CASSSGPAGQETQYF. The CDR3 DNA is TGTGCCAGCAGCTCCGGGCCAGCGGGACAGGAGACCCAGTACTTC. The V and J genes are TRBV11-3 and TRBJ2-5; D tentatively reads TRBD1 or TRBD2 (7 bases each). Deletions cut 4 bases from V and 5 bases from J, with 17 bases between. This CDR3 has 15 residues. Germline CDR1 reads SGHNT; CDR2 reads YENEEA.

This clonotype has a handful of counts. The chain joins TRBV6-5 to TRBJ2-7; D could derive from TRBD1 or TRBD2 (6 bases each). The CDR3 covers 14 residues. CDR1 and CDR2 from the germline V gene are MNHEY and SVGAGI. V was shortened by 10 bases and J by 0 bases, with 16 bases between the two germline ends. CDR3 amino acids: CATSEGVYSYEQYF. The CDR3 nucleotides read TGTGCCACCTCGGAGGGGGTGTACTCCTACGAGCAGTACTTC.

The rearrangement joins TRBV11-2 to TRBJ2-1, with TRBD2 matching over 9 bases. This CDR3 is 16 amino acids long. Germline trimming cut 5 bases from V and 5 bases from J; bases unmatched to any gene: 10. Germline CDR1 and CDR2: SGHAT and FQNNGV. The CDR3 loop reads CASSPSLSGSNNEQFF. The CDR3 region has the DNA TGTGCCAGCAGCCCCTCCCTTAGCGGGAGCAACAATGAGCAGTTCTTC.

This clonotype came up many times. The chain carries TRBV10-1 and TRBJ2-7, with 9 positions matching TRBD1. The CDR3 sequence is 14 residues long. With V trimmed by 6 bases and J by 3 bases, 6 bases remained unmatched. Germline CDR1 and CDR2: WNHNN and SYGVQD (reference sequence). The CDR3 region is CASSGSGQGYEQYF. DNA of the CDR3: TGCGCCAGCAGCGGATCGGGACAGGGCTACGAGCAGTACTTC.

This clonotype was counted ten times or more. V usage is TRBV6-6 and J usage is TRBJ1-5; D gene unclear. Trimming left V 0 bases short and J 2 bases short, with 5 bases between. CDR3 length: 14 amino acids. Germline CDR1 is MNHNY and CDR2 is SVGAGI (reference sequence). The DNA of the CDR3 is TGTGCCAGCAGTTACTCCGGGGGCAATCAGCCCCAGCATTTT. Protein: CASSYSGGNQPQHF.

The V and J genes are TRBV15 and TRBJ2-7, with a weak D call TRBD1 (6 bases). V was cut by 2 bases and J by 2 bases, with 10 bases left in between. Germline CDR1 and CDR2: LNHNV and YYDKDF (reference sequence). This CDR3 contains 14 residues. The CDR3, as DNA: TGTGCCACCAGCAGACCCCAGGGGACCTACGAGCAGTACTTC. It encodes CATSRPQGTYEQYF.

This clonotype was found many times. The chain combines TRBV24-1 with TRBJ1-5; 9 positions agree with TRBD1. CDR1 and CDR2 (germline): KGHDR, SFDVKD. The V and J ends lost 10 bases and 3 bases, in that order; junction bases with no gene match: 6. The CDR3 has 14 amino acids. CDR3 DNA: TGTGCCACTGGGGGGACAGGGAACAATCAGCCCCAGCATTTT. This encodes CATGGTGNNQPQHF.

This clonotype has at least ten counts. Relative to the germline gene, one junction end is altered; a read error may explain this. J is TRBJ1-1 and V is TRBV27; 9 bases are shared with TRBD1. Germline CDR1 and CDR2: MNHEY and SMNVEV (reference sequence). This CDR3 has 14 residues. CDR3 region: CASSPRTGATEVFF. CDR3 DNA: TGTGCCAGCAGTCCCAGGACAGGGGCAACTGAAGTTTTCTTT.